Listed below are T cell receptor beta chains from one sample, sequenced in a study of Ad26.COV2.S vaccination and SARS-CoV-2 variants. Some clones are missing from TCRdb's copy, which holds only in-frame ones; the method was immunoSEQ multiplex PCR. The data show hundreds of thousands of clones, approximately 88% seen once. The sample here was peripheral blood, taken in a trial of Ad26.COV2.S vaccine versus placebo. These receptors all come from a person aged 18 to 59 who received the Ad26.COV2.S COVID-19 vaccine or a placebo. The conserved cysteine and the conserved F or W are not part of the CDR3 here. The D gene is left open where the match is weak.

V	D	J	CDR3
TRBV2	-	TRBJ2-7	ASTTGSSIYEQY
TRBV24-1	-	TRBJ1-1	ATLLGGPNKRTEAF
TRBV5-1	-	TRBJ2-1	ASSLAGLAYNEQF
TRBV4-3	TRBD1	TRBJ1-6	ASSQQRTGIFAPLH
TRBV5-4	-	TRBJ2-3	ASSLDGSRTDTQY
TRBV6-2/TRBV6-3	-	TRBJ1-2	ASCFGIGAAYGYT
TRBV5-4	TRBD2	TRBJ2-2	ASSLPAGGQNTGELF
TRBV7-2	TRBD2	TRBJ2-3	ASSFSGGGTYTQY
TRBV6-5	-	TRBJ1-2	ASSGYGYT
TRBV27	TRBD2	TRBJ2-1	ASSIAGGYNEQF
TRBV30	TRBD1	TRBJ1-5	AWSRDRTPYSNQPQH
TRBV11-1	-	TRBJ2-1	ASSWDPDNEQF
TRBV24-1	-	TRBJ2-7	STGEGSSYEQY
TRBV7-2	TRBD1	TRBJ1-5	ASSQGQGQNSNQPQH
TRBV4-3	-	TRBJ1-6	ASSHHGKSPLH
TRBV3-1/TRBV3-2	-	TRBJ2-7	ASSPGTALHYEQY
TRBV29-1	-	TRBJ1-1	SVEQGRNTEAF
TRBV19	-	TRBJ1-5	ASSKDAERQPQH
TRBV15	TRBD1	TRBJ2-1	ATSGRDRGDHEQF
TRBV25-1	-	TRBJ1-6	ASSGWTGVSNSPLH
TRBV6-5	-	TRBJ1-1	ASRENTEAF
TRBV7-8	TRBD1	TRBJ1-5	ASSAGGRGNQPQH
TRBV5-3	TRBD2	TRBJ2-3	ARSLPAGGHSYTQY
TRBV18	-	TRBJ2-7	ASSPPVLNEQY
TRBV27	-	TRBJ2-7	ASSLTPGRLGYEQY
TRBV7-9	TRBD1	TRBJ2-3	ASSQGAIRTDTQY
TRBV18	-	TRBJ1-1	ASSHGTEAF
TRBV5-4	-	TRBJ1-2	ASSVGGGNYGYT
TRBV27	-	TRBJ2-7	ASSLRDNQGEQY
TRBV7-3	-	TRBJ2-5	ASSSGAGETQY
TRBV7-8	TRBD1	TRBJ2-7	ASSLGWGQGHYEQY
TRBV2	TRBD2	TRBJ2-3	ASNDASGSDTQY
TRBV5-6	TRBD1	TRBJ1-6	ASSPGTGRNSPLH
TRBV5-4	-	TRBJ1-3	ASSPGGTHSGNTIY
TRBV27	-	TRBJ1-2	ASSPGGVKGYT
TRBV12-5	-	TRBJ2-6	ASGLDPGGGANVLT